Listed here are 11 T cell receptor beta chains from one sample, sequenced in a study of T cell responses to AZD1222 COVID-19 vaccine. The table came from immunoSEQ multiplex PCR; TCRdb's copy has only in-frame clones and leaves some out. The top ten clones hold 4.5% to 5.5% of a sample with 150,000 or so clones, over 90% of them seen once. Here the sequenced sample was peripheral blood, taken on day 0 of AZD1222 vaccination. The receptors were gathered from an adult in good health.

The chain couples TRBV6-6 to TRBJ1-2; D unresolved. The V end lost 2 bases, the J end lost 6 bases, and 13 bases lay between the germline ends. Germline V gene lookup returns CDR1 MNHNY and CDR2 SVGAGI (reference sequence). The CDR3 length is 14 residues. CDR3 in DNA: TGTGCCAGCAGTTACGTTAAAGGGTGGCATGGCTACACCTTC. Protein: CASSYVKGWHGYTF.

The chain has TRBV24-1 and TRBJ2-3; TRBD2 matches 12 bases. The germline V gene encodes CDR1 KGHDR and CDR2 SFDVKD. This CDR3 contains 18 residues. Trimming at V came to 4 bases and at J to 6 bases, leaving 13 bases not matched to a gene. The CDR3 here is CATSDPPKTSGSPDTQYF. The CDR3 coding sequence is TGTGCCACCAGTGACCCGCCTAAGACTAGCGGGAGTCCTGATACGCAGTATTTT.

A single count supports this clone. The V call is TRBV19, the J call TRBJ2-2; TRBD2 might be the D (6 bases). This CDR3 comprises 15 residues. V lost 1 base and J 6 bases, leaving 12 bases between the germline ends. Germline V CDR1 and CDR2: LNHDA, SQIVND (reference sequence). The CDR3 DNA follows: TGTGCCAGTAGTATAGCCAGCGGGCCGGCCGGGGAGCTGTTTTTT. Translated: CASSIASGPAGELFF.

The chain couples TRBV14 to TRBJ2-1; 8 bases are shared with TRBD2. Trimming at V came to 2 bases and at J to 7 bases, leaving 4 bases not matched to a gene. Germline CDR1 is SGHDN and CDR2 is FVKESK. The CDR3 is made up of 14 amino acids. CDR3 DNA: TGTGCCAGCAGCCAATTTACTAGCGGTAATGAGCAGTTCTTC. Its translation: CASSQFTSGNEQFF.

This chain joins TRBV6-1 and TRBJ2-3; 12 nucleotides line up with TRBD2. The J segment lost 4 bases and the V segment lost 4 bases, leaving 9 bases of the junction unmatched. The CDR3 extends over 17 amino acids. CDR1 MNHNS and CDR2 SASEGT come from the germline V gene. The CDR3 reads CASSATLAGGTADTQYF. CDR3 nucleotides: TGTGCCAGCAGTGCCACTCTAGCGGGAGGGACCGCAGATACGCAGTATTTT.

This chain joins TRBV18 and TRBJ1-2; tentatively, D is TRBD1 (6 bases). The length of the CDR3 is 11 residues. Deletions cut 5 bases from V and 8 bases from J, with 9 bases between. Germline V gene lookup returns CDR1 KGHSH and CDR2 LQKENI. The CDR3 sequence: CASSAGVGYTF. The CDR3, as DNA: TGTGCCAGCTCAGCAGGGGTCGGCTACACCTTC.

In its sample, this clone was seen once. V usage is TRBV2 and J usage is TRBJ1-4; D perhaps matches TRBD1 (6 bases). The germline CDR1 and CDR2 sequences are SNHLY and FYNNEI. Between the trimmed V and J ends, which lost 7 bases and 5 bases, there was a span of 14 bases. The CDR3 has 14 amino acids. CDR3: CASNQQGRNEKLFF. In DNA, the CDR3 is TGTGCCAGCAACCAACAGGGAAGGAATGAAAAACTGTTTTTT.

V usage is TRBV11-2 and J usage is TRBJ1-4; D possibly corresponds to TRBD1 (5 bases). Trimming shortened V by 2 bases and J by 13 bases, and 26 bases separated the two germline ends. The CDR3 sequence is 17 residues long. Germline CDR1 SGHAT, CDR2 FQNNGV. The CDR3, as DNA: TGTGCCAGCAGCTTAAACTTCGTGGGGGGAGCTGAGGTGGGACTGTTTTTT. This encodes CASSLNFVGGAEVGLFF.

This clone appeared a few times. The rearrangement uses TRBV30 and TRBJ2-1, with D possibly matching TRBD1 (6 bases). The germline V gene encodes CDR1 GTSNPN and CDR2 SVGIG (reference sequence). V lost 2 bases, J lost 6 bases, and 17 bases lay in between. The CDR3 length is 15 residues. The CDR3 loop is CAWSWAGEPVNEQFF. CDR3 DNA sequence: TGTGCCTGGAGTTGGGCAGGGGAACCGGTCAATGAGCAGTTCTTC. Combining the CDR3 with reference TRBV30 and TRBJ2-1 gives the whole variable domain SQTIHQWPATLVQPVGSPLSLECTVEGTSNPNLYWYRQAAGRGLQLLFYSVGIGQISSEVPQNLSASRPQDRQFILSSKKLLLSDSGFYLCAWSWAGEPVNEQFFGPGTRLTVL.

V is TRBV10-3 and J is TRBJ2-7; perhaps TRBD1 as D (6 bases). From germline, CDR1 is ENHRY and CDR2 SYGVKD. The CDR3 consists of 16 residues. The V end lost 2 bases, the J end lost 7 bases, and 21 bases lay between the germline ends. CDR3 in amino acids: CAISEARDILPKEQYF. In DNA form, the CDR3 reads TGTGCCATCAGTGAGGCTCGGGACATATTGCCTAAAGAGCAGTACTTC.

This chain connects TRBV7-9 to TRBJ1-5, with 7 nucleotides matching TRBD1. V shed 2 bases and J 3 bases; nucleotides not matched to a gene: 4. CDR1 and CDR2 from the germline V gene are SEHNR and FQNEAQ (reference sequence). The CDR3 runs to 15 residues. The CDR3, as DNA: TGTGCCAGCAGCTTATCGGGACAGACCAATCAGCCCCAGCATTTT. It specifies CASSLSGQTNQPQHF. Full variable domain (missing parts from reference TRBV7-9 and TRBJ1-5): DTGVSQNPRHKITKRGQNVTFRCDPISEHNRLYWYRQTLGQGPEFLTYFQNEAQLEKSRLLSDRFSAERPKGSFSTLEIQRTEQGDSAMYLCASSLSGQTNQPQHFGDGTRLSIL.